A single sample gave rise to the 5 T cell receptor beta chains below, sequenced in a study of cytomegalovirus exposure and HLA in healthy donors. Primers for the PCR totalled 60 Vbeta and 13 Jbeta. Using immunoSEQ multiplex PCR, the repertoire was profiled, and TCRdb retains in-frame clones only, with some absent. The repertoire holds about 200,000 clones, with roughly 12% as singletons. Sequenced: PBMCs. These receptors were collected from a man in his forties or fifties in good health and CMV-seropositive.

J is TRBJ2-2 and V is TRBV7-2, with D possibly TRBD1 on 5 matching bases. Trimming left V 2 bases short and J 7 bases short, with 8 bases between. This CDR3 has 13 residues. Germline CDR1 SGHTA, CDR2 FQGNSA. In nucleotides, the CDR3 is TGTGCCAGCAGCTTACAGGGTGGCGGGGAGCTGTTTTTT. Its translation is CASSLQGGGELFF.

The CDR3 DNA is TGTGCCAGCAGCCGGGGCCCGGGGGGCAATCAGCCCCAGCATTTT. It is translated as CASSRGPGGNQPQHF. The chain combines TRBV7-2 with TRBJ1-5, with TRBD1 as a possible D gene (5 bases). CDR1 and CDR2 from the germline V gene are SGHTA and FQGNSA. The CDR3 extends over 15 amino acids. The ends were cut back, 5 bases at V and 2 bases at J, with 13 bases in the middle.

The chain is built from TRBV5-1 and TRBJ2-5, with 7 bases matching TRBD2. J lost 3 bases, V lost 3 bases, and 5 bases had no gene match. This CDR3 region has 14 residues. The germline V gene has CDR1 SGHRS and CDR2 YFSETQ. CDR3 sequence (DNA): TGCGCCAGCAGCTCGTTCGGGGGGAAAGAGACCCAGTACTTC. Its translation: CASSSFGGKETQYF.

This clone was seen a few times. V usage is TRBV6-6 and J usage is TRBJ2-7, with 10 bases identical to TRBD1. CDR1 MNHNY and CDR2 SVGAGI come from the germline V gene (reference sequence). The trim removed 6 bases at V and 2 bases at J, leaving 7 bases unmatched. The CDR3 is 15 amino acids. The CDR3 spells CASSPLGQGTYEQYF. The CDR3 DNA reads TGTGCCAGCAGCCCCCTGGGACAGGGGACCTACGAGCAGTACTTC.

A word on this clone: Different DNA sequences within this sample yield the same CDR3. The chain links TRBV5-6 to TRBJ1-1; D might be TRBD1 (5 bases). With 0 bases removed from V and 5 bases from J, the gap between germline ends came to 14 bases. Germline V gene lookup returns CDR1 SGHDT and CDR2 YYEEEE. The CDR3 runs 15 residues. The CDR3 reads CASSLGGRMVTEAFF. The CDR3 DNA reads TGTGCCAGCAGCTTGGGGGGCAGAATGGTAACTGAAGCTTTCTTT.